This T cell receptor beta chain was recorded in a study of beta chain features in type 1 diabetes. Background on the study: Cell yields, gender and age were similar in healthy donors and patients. Findings and caveats of the study: There was a moderate but significant shortening of TCRB CDR3s in all four CD4+ subsets of Type 1 diabetes patients. Sequencing from cDNA could over-represent high-TCR-expressing cells.

Per germline, CDR1 KGHSH and CDR2 LQKENI. This CDR3 comprises 15 residues. With 1 base clipped from V and 2 bases from J, the junction kept 1 base outside the gene matches. With regard to this clone: Its target is not known.

Every isolated RNA sample was fully reverse transcribed, so sequencing captured expressed TCRB transcripts. This table comes from immunoSEQ multiplex PCR, and its TCRdb copy is limited to in-frame clones, with some not included. This sample has some 250,000 clones, with roughly 10% found just once. The chain combines TRBV18 with TRBJ2-1, with 8 bases that match TRBD2. This sequence was found in a man aged 25-45 years with type 1 diabetes. Sequencing used naive CD4+ T cells from blood. CDR3 nucleotide sequence: TGTGCCAGCTCACCACTAGCGGGGACCTACAATGAGCAGTTCTTC. Translation gives CASSPLAGTYNEQFF.